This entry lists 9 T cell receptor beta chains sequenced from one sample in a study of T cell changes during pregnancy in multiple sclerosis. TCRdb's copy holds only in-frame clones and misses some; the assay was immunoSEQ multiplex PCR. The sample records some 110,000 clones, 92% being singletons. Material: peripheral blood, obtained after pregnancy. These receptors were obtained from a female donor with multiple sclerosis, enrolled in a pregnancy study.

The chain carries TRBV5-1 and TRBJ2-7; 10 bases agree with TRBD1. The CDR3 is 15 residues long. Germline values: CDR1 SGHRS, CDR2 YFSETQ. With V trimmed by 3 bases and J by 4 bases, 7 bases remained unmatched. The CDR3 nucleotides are TGCGCCAGCAGCTCGGAGACAGGGGGCGAGTACGAGCAGTACTTC. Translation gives CASSSETGGEYEQYF.

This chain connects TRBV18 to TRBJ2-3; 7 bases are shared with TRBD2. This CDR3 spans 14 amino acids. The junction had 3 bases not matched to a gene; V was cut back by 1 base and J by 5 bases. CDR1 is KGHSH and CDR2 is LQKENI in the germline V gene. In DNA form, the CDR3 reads TGTGCCAGCTCACCACGGACTAGAGGAGATACGCAGTATTTT. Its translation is CASSPRTRGDTQYF.

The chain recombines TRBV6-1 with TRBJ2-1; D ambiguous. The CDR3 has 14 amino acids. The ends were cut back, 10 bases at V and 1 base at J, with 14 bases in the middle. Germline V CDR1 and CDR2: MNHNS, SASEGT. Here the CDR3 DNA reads TGTGCCACCACGTCTGTGCGGTCCTACAATGAGCAGTTCTTC. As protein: CATTSVRSYNEQFF.

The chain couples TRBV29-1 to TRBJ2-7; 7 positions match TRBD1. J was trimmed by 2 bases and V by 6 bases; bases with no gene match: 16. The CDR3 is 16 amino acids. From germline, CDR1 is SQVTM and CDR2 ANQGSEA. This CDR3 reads CSVTGVKGQLAYEQYF. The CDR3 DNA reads TGCAGCGTCACCGGCGTAAAGGGACAGCTGGCCTACGAGCAGTACTTC.

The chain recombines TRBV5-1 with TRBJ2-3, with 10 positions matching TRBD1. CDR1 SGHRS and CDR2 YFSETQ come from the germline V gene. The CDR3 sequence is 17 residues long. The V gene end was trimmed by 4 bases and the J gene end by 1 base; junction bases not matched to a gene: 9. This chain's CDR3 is CASSNRQGALGTDTQYF. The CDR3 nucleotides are TGCGCCAGCAGCAATAGACAGGGGGCGCTTGGCACAGATACGCAGTATTTT.

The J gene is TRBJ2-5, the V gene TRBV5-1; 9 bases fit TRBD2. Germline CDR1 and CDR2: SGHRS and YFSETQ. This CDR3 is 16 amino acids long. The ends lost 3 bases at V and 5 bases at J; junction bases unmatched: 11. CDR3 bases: TGCGCCAGCAGCTCCAATCTGGCGGGGGGGCGGGAGACCCAGTACTTC. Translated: CASSSNLAGGRETQYF.

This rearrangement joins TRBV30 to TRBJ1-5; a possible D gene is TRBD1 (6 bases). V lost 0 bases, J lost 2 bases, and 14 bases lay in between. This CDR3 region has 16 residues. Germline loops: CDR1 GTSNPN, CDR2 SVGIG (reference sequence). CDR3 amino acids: CAWSVPGVEGNQPQHF. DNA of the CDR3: TGTGCCTGGAGTGTACCAGGGGTTGAGGGCAATCAGCCCCAGCATTTT.

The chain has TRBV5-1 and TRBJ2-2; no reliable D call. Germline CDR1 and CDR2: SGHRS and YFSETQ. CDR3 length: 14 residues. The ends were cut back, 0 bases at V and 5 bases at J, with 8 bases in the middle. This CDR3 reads CASSLDSLTGELFF. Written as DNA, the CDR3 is TGCGCCAGCAGCTTGGACTCCCTAACCGGGGAGCTGTTTTTT.

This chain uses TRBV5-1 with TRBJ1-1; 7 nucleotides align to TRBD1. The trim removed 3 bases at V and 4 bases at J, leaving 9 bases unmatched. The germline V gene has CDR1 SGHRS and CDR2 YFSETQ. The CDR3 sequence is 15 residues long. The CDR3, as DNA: TGCGCCAGCAGCTGGTTGACAGGGAAGCCCACTGAAGCTTTCTTT. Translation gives CASSWLTGKPTEAFF.